The text below deals with one T cell receptor beta chain. No cognate antigen has been identified for it. No base quality information exists; no much larger clone differs at one position. The sample is drawn from a study of T cell responses to AZD1222 COVID-19 vaccine (dated by TCRdb to the early 2020s). General notes on the study: TCR sequencing was performed for 230 to 250 trial participants, of whom roughly 200 were given two doses of AZD1222 and around 25 were given two doses of MenACWY control vaccine. Enrollment into the trials was organized by age into subgroups of 18-55, 56-69 and 70-plus years, and those subgroups contained roughly 150, 30 and 60 TCR-sequenced participants, respectively.

The CDR3 regions of human TCRbeta chains were analyzed by immunosequencing. The paper's processing steps were these. TCRs in the repertoires were matched against a reference library of SARS-CoV-2-specific TCRs that had been generated with the MIRA antigen-specificity platform. Breadth meant the fraction of unique TCRs that were SARS-CoV-2-associated, whereas depth meant the fraction of total T cells that were SARS-CoV-2-associated. Using the MIRA data, each spike-specific TCR was assigned both to the spike region to which the TCR was reactive and to a CD4 or CD8 class. Log10-transformed breadth and depth values were compared by one-way ANOVA with Sidak's multiple comparisons tests. What TCRdb holds here is the immuneACCESS table cut down to in-frame rearrangements. Part of the clones is not present; checked against another copy, under half of the missing clones reflect an unresolved V gene, and the others are unexplained. V, J and clone size were drawn from that table, and D and trimming were deduced from the DNA. For this sample the table gives 75,000 to 100,000 clones, of which about 93% were detected only once. Less than 4% of the sample rests with the top ten.

The time point label of this sample denotes: about 28 days (+/-7) after the second vaccine dose. AZD1222 recipients with second doses at about 4 weeks or about 12 weeks were pooled, because spike-specific TCR depth and breadth did not differ between schedules. Samples from vaccinated people were obtained from the UK trials COV001 and COV002, which included a single-blind randomized controlled phase 2/3 trial of AZD1222 (ChAdOx1 nCoV-19) in healthy adults. For TCRbeta chain sequencing, PBMC samples were collected from trial participants at day 0 and at day 28 after the second dose. The investigation overall reported the following: Participants were mostly white British and included more females than males, and it was suggested by the authors that clonal diversity may have been underestimated. The 56-69-year group was small, and its depth increase did not reach significance, likely because of low power. Reportedly, close to half of the unique spike-specific TCRs recognized epitopes lying outside the regions that are mutated in the B.1.351 and B.1.1.7 variants. A significant rise in spike-specific TCR breadth and depth was observed after two AZD1222 doses relative to day 0 and relative to MenACWY recipients. The vaccine-associated CD4 TCRs covered the entire spike protein, and the dominant responses fell in regions 160-218 and 743-854. Conclusions about previously exposed vaccinees are limited because only 6 or 7 AZD1222 recipients were SARS-CoV-2 seropositive at baseline. Because no day 14 peak-response samples were available, the repertoires could be characterized only after the peak T cell response.

The specimen was peripheral blood, collected 28 days after the second AZD1222 dose. This TCR came from an adult who received the AZD1222 COVID-19 vaccine.

The nucleotide sequence reads TGTGCCAGCAGCCACCCAGCGGGGGGCAGCGGGGAGCTGTTTTTT. Its amino acids are CASSHPAGGSGELFF. The rearranged segments are TRBV3-1 (or the pseudogene TRBV3-2) and TRBJ2-2; 9 bases in the middle match TRBD2. The germline V gene (reference sequence) sets CDR1 to LGHDT and CDR2 to YNNKEL. Clipping removes 3 bases from V and 7 bases from J, with 6 as the unmatched junction base count. From its cysteine to its phenylalanine, the CDR3 spans 15 amino acids. Only CDR3 DNA is held: 45 bases, read in frame from base 1.